The 31 T cell receptor beta chains below come from one sample, sequenced in a study of neoadjuvant anti-PD-1 for oral cavity cancer. Regarding time point: after neoadjuvant nivolumab, at surgical resection. Sequencing used immunoSEQ multiplex PCR; TCRdb keeps in-frame clones, though not all of them. The sample has some 15,000 clones; 70% to 75% are singletons. Source: PBMCs, taken after nivolumab (anti-PD-1) treatment. These receptors all come from a person between 35 and 79 years old with oral cavity squamous cell carcinoma.

V and J are TRBV5-1 and TRBJ2-1; D perhaps matches TRBD2 (5 bases). Germline V gives CDR1 SGHRS, CDR2 YFSETQ. V was cut by 4 bases and J by 12 bases, with 17 bases left in between. This CDR3 is 13 amino acids long. The CDR3 spells CASSPATGYGQFF. The CDR3 bases are TGCGCCAGCAGCCCGGCTACGGGATATGGGCAGTTCTTC.

The rearrangement uses TRBV7-2 and TRBJ1-5; 10 bases line up with TRBD1. The V gene end was trimmed by 3 bases and the J gene end by 6 bases; junction bases not matched to a gene: 2. Per germline, CDR1 SGHTA and CDR2 FQGNSA. This CDR3 is 14 amino acids long. The CDR3 nucleotides are TGTGCCAGCAGCTTGCGGGACAGGGGTCAGCCCCAGCATTTT. Encoded protein: CASSLRDRGQPQHF.

This chain connects TRBV10-3 to TRBJ2-7, with 7 bases that match TRBD2. Germline CDR1 reads ENHRY; CDR2 reads SYGVKD. CDR3 size: 15 residues. With 2 bases clipped from V and 2 bases from J, the junction kept 6 bases outside the gene matches. CDR3 nucleotides: TGTGCCATCAGTGAGGAGGCTAGCGGTCCCTACGAGCAGTACTTC. It yields the protein CAISEEASGPYEQYF.

The chain recombines TRBV30 with TRBJ1-4; D is uncertain. CDR1 is GTSNPN and CDR2 is SVGIG in the germline V gene (reference sequence). The length of the CDR3 is 15 residues. V was clipped by 3 bases and J by 0 bases, with 11 bases between them. CDR3 region: CAWRVGSATNEKLFF. The CDR3 DNA is TGTGCCTGGAGGGTGGGCTCTGCAACTAATGAAAAACTGTTTTTT.

J is TRBJ1-4 and V is TRBV6-1; the D gene is possibly TRBD1 (5 bases). With 6 bases removed from V and 6 bases from J, the gap between germline ends came to 17 bases. The CDR3 sequence is 15 residues long. Per the germline V gene, CDR1 is MNHNS and CDR2 is SASEGT. The DNA of the CDR3 is TGTGCCAGCAGCCAACAGTTCTCAGGGTATGAAAAACTGTTTTTT. Translated, it gives CASSQQFSGYEKLFF.

This chain joins TRBV5-6 and TRBJ2-2, with D unclear. CDR3 length: 16 residues. Between the trimmed V and J ends, which lost 0 bases and 6 bases, there was a span of 15 bases. The germline CDR1 and CDR2 sequences are SGHDT and YYEEEE. CDR3 DNA sequence: TGTGCCAGCAGCTTGGGGCCCAATTTTAACGCCGGGGAGCTGTTTTTT. It codes for CASSLGPNFNAGELFF.

The chain uses TRBV11-2 and TRBJ2-7; either TRBD1 or TRBD2 may fit D (5 bases each). The V and J ends lost 1 base and 7 bases respectively, with 11 bases between them. This CDR3 has 13 residues. CDR1 is SGHAT and CDR2 is FQNNGV in the germline V gene. This CDR3 is CASSLGGVFEQYF. CDR3 DNA: TGTGCCAGCAGCTTAGGAGGGGTGTTTGAGCAGTACTTC.

The V and J genes are TRBV5-1 and TRBJ2-7, with 8 bases matching TRBD2. The V segment lost 4 bases and the J segment 5 bases; nucleotides outside the gene matches: 11. The CDR3 has 15 residues. The germline CDR1 and CDR2 sequences are SGHRS and YFSETQ. The chain's CDR3 is CASSLEVAGLNEQYF. DNA of the CDR3: TGCGCCAGCAGCCTAGAGGTAGCGGGACTCAACGAGCAGTACTTC.

V gene TRBV2 combines with J gene TRBJ1-5; tentative D call: TRBD1 (5 bases). With 3 bases removed from V and 6 bases from J, the gap between germline ends came to 12 bases. Germline CDR1 and CDR2: SNHLY and FYNNEI. The CDR3 is 14 amino acids. The CDR3 DNA reads as TGTGCCAGCAGTGACCCTGGCGGGGCTCAGCCCCAGCATTTT. Encoded protein: CASSDPGGAQPQHF.

The chain uses TRBV11-3 and TRBJ2-1; 7 bases line up with TRBD2. The trim removed 2 bases at V and 5 bases at J, leaving 15 bases unmatched. Looked up from germline, CDR1 is SGHNT and CDR2 is YENEEA. This CDR3 is 18 amino acids long. CDR3 sequence: CASSLLYFGGKGNNEQFF. In nucleotides, the CDR3 is TGTGCCAGCAGCTTACTTTATTTCGGGGGGAAGGGAAACAATGAGCAGTTCTTC. The variable domain in full, completed from reference TRBV11-3 and TRBJ2-1, reads EAGVVQSPRYKIIEKKQPVAFWCNPISGHNTLYWYLQNLGQGPELLIRYENEEAVDDSQLPKDRFSAERLKGVDSTLKIQPAELGDSAVYLCASSLLYFGGKGNNEQFFGPGTRLTVL.

This rearrangement joins TRBV5-6 to TRBJ1-3; unclear D gene. The CDR3 runs to 11 residues. CDR1 is SGHDT and CDR2 is YYEEEE in the germline V gene. V was trimmed by 6 bases and J by 4 bases, leaving 5 bases between them. CDR3 DNA: TGTGCCAGCACCGGAGGAAACACCATATATTTT. Translated, it gives CASTGGNTIYF.

This clone was counted only a few times. The chain uses TRBV19 and TRBJ2-1; TRBD2 aligns across 8 bases. This CDR3 region has 14 residues. The germline V gene encodes CDR1 LNHDA and CDR2 SQIVND (reference sequence). Trimming took 5 bases from V and 10 from J; bases not matched to a gene: 10. The CDR3 loop reads CASSLAGTSWEQFF. In nucleotides, the CDR3 is TGTGCCAGTAGTTTAGCGGGAACCAGTTGGGAGCAGTTCTTC.

This chain links TRBV2 with TRBJ2-3; D remains ambiguous. V lost 3 bases and J lost 6, with 4 bases in between. The CDR3 extends over 11 amino acids. Germline V CDR1 and CDR2: SNHLY, FYNNEI. CDR3 bases: TGTGCCAGCAGTGAGATCGATACGCAGTATTTT. Translating gives CASSEIDTQYF.

The chain couples TRBV7-8 to TRBJ1-4, with 10 bases that match TRBD1. V lost 2 bases and J lost 8; bases outside the gene matches: 5. Germline V gene lookup returns CDR1 SGHVS and CDR2 FQNEAQ. CDR3 length: 15 amino acids. The CDR3 coding sequence is TGTGCCAGCAGCTTAAGACAGGGGGCGGGGGAAAAACTGTTTTTT. It translates to CASSLRQGAGEKLFF.

Only a few counts were recorded for this clone. The chain has TRBV5-6 and TRBJ1-2, with a tentative D call TRBD1 (6 bases). Trimming cost V 4 bases and J 7 bases, with 8 bases left between them. The CDR3 is 11 amino acids. Germline V lookup: CDR1 SGHDT, CDR2 YYEEEE. The CDR3 coding sequence is TGTGCCAGCAGCCGGGACATTGGCTACACCTTC. This sequence encodes CASSRDIGYTF.

The table lists this clone with a few counts. V usage is TRBV28 and J usage is TRBJ1-1; D gene unclear. Germline V lookup: CDR1 MDHEN, CDR2 SYDVKM. Trimming pared 3 bases from V and 5 bases from J, leaving 13 bases between. The CDR3 consists of 14 residues. The CDR3 nucleotides read TGTGCCAGCAGTTTCGGGGAAGTGGGGACTGAAGCTTTCTTT. Protein: CASSFGEVGTEAFF.

The rearrangement uses TRBV6-1 and TRBJ1-5; D uncertain. V shed 0 bases and J shed 13 bases, with 13 bases lying between them. This CDR3 spans 13 amino acids. CDR1 is MNHNS, CDR2 SASEGT, per germline. CDR3 nucleotides: TGTGCCAGCAGTGAAGCCGGCTCCTCGCTTCAGCATTTT. This sequence encodes CASSEAGSSLQHF.

The rearrangement uses TRBV30 and TRBJ2-3; D is possibly TRBD2 (6 bases). This CDR3 comprises 14 residues. Germline assignment: CDR1 GTSNPN and CDR2 SVGIG (reference sequence). Trimming removed 0 bases from V and 6 bases from J, with 13 bases in between. The CDR3, as DNA: TGTGCCTGGAGTGTAGGGTTGGGAGGCGATACGCAGTATTTT. It is translated as CAWSVGLGGDTQYF.

V is TRBV4-1 and J is TRBJ1-3; no definite D call. The CDR3 totals 15 residues. Deletions cut 1 base from V and 4 bases from J, with 11 bases between. Germline assignment: CDR1 MGHRA and CDR2 YSYEKL. The CDR3 sequence is CASSQGGQRGNTIYF. In DNA, the CDR3 is TGCGCCAGCAGCCAAGGAGGGCAAAGAGGAAACACCATATATTTT.

The genes are TRBV6-5 and TRBJ1-2; D might be TRBD1 (6 bases). The CDR3 covers 12 residues. The germline V gene encodes CDR1 MNHEY and CDR2 SVGAGI. V lost 7 bases to trimming and J lost 4 bases, with 10 bases between them. CDR3 bases: TGTGCCAGCACCAGGGGCGGCTATGGCTACACCTTC. Translating gives CASTRGGYGYTF.

This clone was counted between two and nine times. The gene calls are TRBV4-2 and TRBJ2-3, with 9 bases matching TRBD1. The CDR3 sequence is 16 residues long. In germline, CDR1 is LGHNA, CDR2 YNFKEQ. The V and J ends lost 0 bases and 3 bases, in that order; junction bases with no gene match: 4. The CDR3 DNA is TGTGCCAGCAGCCAAGATCTGGGGACAGGGACAGATACGCAGTATTTT. Translated, it gives CASSQDLGTGTDTQYF.

The genes are TRBV10-3 and TRBJ2-5; 11 bases are a match to TRBD1. The CDR3 covers 13 residues. Germline CDR1 and CDR2: ENHRY and SYGVKD. Trimming removed 8 bases from V and 3 bases from J; junction bases left unmatched: 2. For the CDR3, the DNA is TGTGCCATCTCGGGACAGGGGGAAGAGACCCAGTACTTC. Translation gives CAISGQGEETQYF.

The sample holds one count of this clone. The chain recombines TRBV2 with TRBJ2-1; weak D call: TRBD2 (6 bases). From germline, CDR1 is SNHLY and CDR2 FYNNEI. V lost 8 bases and J lost 8, with 16 bases in between. The CDR3 extends over 13 amino acids. The CDR3 sequence: CASQGLHVDEQFF. DNA for the CDR3: TGTGCCAGCCAGGGACTCCACGTCGATGAGCAGTTCTTC.

As DNA, the CDR3 is TGTGCCAGTAGCTCCTACAATGAGCAGTTCTTC. Amino acid sequence: CASSSYNEQFF. The chain couples TRBV2 to TRBJ2-1; D not certain. Germline V gene sequence: CDR1 SNHLY, CDR2 FYNNEI. This CDR3 spans 11 amino acids. Trimming pared 9 bases from V and 0 bases from J, leaving 3 bases between.

This clone showed up just a few times. The chain recombines TRBV27 with TRBJ1-1, with TRBD1 matching 7 bases. CDR3 length: 18 residues. After removal of 5 bases from V and 1 base from J, the junction contained 16 bases not matched to a gene. Germline lookup yields CDR1 MNHEY and CDR2 SMNVEV (reference sequence). The CDR3 DNA reads as TGTGCCAGCAGTCTAGAGGCCGTGGCAGGGGGTCCGAACACTGAAGCTTTCTTT. Its translation is CASSLEAVAGGPNTEAFF.

This clone turned up a few times. This rearrangement joins TRBV11-3 to TRBJ2-1; D uncertain. In germline, CDR1 is SGHNT, CDR2 YENEEA. The ends were cut back, 1 base at V and 10 bases at J, with 11 bases in the middle. The CDR3 has 13 residues. The DNA for the CDR3 is TGTGCCAGCAGCTTAGTCCCGCTGGCGGAGCAGTTCTTC. Protein product: CASSLVPLAEQFF.

The genes are TRBV19 and TRBJ2-3, with D hard to call. Germline values: CDR1 LNHDA, CDR2 SQIVND (reference sequence). V lost 3 bases and J 2 bases, leaving 9 bases between the germline ends. This CDR3 contains 14 residues. As DNA, the CDR3 is TGTGCCAGTAGTATTTTGACCAACACAGATACGCAGTATTTT. As protein: CASSILTNTDTQYF.

The V call is TRBV5-1, the J call TRBJ2-2, with D unresolved. The CDR3 consists of 15 residues. V shed 1 base and J shed 0 bases, with 7 bases lying between them. Germline V gene sequence: CDR1 SGHRS, CDR2 YFSETQ. The CDR3 DNA sequence: TGCGCCAGCAGCTTGTCTGCTTCGAACACCGGGGAGCTGTTTTTT. Protein product: CASSLSASNTGELFF.

The CDR3 nucleotides are TGTGCCATCAGTGATATGACTAGCGGGAGGGCCTACGAGCAGTACTTC. This translates into CAISDMTSGRAYEQYF. The J gene is TRBJ2-7, the V gene TRBV10-3, with 14 bases fitting TRBD2. Germline V lookup: CDR1 ENHRY, CDR2 SYGVKD. The trim removed 3 bases at V and 2 bases at J, leaving 3 bases unmatched. This CDR3 region has 16 residues.

The chain employs TRBV7-9 and TRBJ1-1, with D hard to call. The V and J ends lost 8 bases and 3 bases respectively, with 10 bases between them. Germline CDR1 SEHNR, CDR2 FQNEAQ (reference sequence). There are 12 residues in the CDR3. The DNA of the CDR3 is TGTGCCAGCCGTTATGAGGACACTGAAGCTTTCTTT. Protein sequence: CASRYEDTEAFF.

The chain is built from TRBV29-1 and TRBJ2-7; TRBD2 might be the D (5 bases). Germline loops: CDR1 SQVTM, CDR2 ANQGSEA. V was clipped by 4 bases and J by 0 bases, with 10 bases between them. The length of the CDR3 is 13 residues. CDR3 in amino acids: CSVGWRSSYEQYF. CDR3 coding DNA: TGCAGCGTTGGCTGGAGGAGCTCCTACGAGCAGTACTTC.